Listed below are T cell receptor beta chains from one sample, sequenced in a study of T-cell memory formation after mild COVID-19. TCRdb ran MiXCR on the 5' RACE reads and lists one entry per CDR3 protein. The table records 350,000 to 450,000 distinct CDR3 sequences, roughly 14% of them present only once. Source material: PBMCs or a T cell subset sorted from them (not recorded which). The receptors here all came from a man between 18 and 35 years old who had mild COVID-19 (a few samples of this study predate the infection). Cell type and time point are not known. Both conserved end residues are part of each CDR3. The D gene is left open where the match is weak. Some rows mark clone size as missing; the rest say once, few, many or name a class of expanded clone.

D,V,size,J,DNA,CDR3
.,TRBV18,.,TRBJ2-5,TGTGCCAGCTCACCACGGAACAGAGAGACCCAGTACTTC,CASSPRNRETQYF
TRBD2,TRBV15,.,TRBJ2-4,TGTGCCACCAGCGGCCCCCCGGGGCGGGGGACCATTCAGTACTTC,CATSGPPGRGTIQYF
.,TRBV7-6,many,TRBJ1-6,TGTGCCAGCAGCTTAGCAGAGAATTCACCCCTCCACTTT,CASSLAENSPLHF
.,TRBV10-3,few,TRBJ1-2,TGTGCCATCAGAGGGGACGACTATGGCTACACCTTC,CAIRGDDYGYTF
.,TRBV27,few,TRBJ2-1,TGTGCCACCAGTACAGGGTACAATGAGCAGTTCTTC,CATSTGYNEQFF
.,TRBV7-8,many,TRBJ1-5,TGTGCCAGCAGCTTAGCTTGGGACCGGTTGGAAGTTGGCAATCAGCCCCAGCATTTT,CASSLAWDRLEVGNQPQHF
.,TRBV2,.,TRBJ1-5,TGTGCCAGCAGGCGGGAAGACATTCAGCCCCAGCATTTT,CASRREDIQPQHF
.,TRBV12-3/TRBV12-4,.,TRBJ1-1,TGTGCCAGCAGCCAAATGGGTACTGAAGCTTTCTTT,CASSQMGTEAFF
.,TRBV5-1,many,TRBJ2-3,TGCGCCAGCAGCGTGACAGTAGGCACAGATACGCAGTATTTT,CASSVTVGTDTQYF
.,TRBV6-5,.,TRBJ1-3,TGTGCCAGCAGTTACAGGCACTCTGGAAACACCATATATTTT,CASSYRHSGNTIYF
TRBD1,TRBV2,.,TRBJ2-2,TGTGCCAGCAGTGGATCTCGGGACAGAAACACCGGGGAGCTGTTTTTT,CASSGSRDRNTGELFF
TRBD2,TRBV12-5,few,TRBJ2-1,TGTGCTAGTGGTTTTGCTAGCGGGGCCGACAATGAGCAGTTCTTC,CASGFASGADNEQFF
.,TRBV12-3/TRBV12-4,.,TRBJ1-2,TGTGCCAGCAGTTTAGCGAAGACAGGTGCCTCCCGCTATGGCTACACCTTC,CASSLAKTGASRYGYTF
.,TRBV5-1,few,TRBJ2-2,TGCGCCAGCAGCTTGGTGCATCCGCCGGCCGGGGAGCTGTTTTTT,CASSLVHPPAGELFF
TRBD1,TRBV20-1,.,TRBJ2-5,TGCAGTGCTAGGAGGACAGGACAGTACCAAGAGACCCAGTACTTC,CSARRTGQYQETQYF
TRBD1,TRBV6-5,many,TRBJ2-7,TGTGCCAGCAGTTCCCCCCGGGACAGGGGCTACGAGCAGTACTTC,CASSSPRDRGYEQYF
.,TRBV7-9,few,TRBJ1-5,TGTGCCAGCAGCCGGTGGGGAGTGAATAATAGCAATCAGCCCCAGCATTTT,CASSRWGVNNSNQPQHF
.,TRBV7-2,few,TRBJ2-2,TGTGCCAGCAGCTTTCCGGGTCAAGACACCGGGGAGCTGTTTTTT,CASSFPGQDTGELFF
TRBD1,TRBV7-2,once,TRBJ2-1,TGTGCCAGCAGCCATCGAGGGGGCACCTACAATGAGCAGTTCTTC,CASSHRGGTYNEQFF
.,TRBV28,.,TRBJ1-1,TGTGCCAGCAGTTTGTCCCCCCTTGTCGGCACTGAAGCTTTT,CASSLSPLVGTEAF
TRBD1,TRBV5-6,.,TRBJ1-5,TGTGCCAGCAGCTTGAAAGGACAGGGCGATCAGCCCCAGCATTTT,CASSLKGQGDQPQHF
.,TRBV12-3/TRBV12-4,few,TRBJ1-1,TGTGCCAGCAGTTTGGGGTGGGGGGCTCCTGAAGCTTTCTTT,CASSLGWGAPEAFF
TRBD1,TRBV9,.,TRBJ2-1,TGTGCCAGCAGCGTAGGCTTGGGACAGGGGCTGGACAATGAGCAGTTCTTC,CASSVGLGQGLDNEQFF
.,TRBV7-2,few,TRBJ2-4,TGTGCCAGCAGCTTATCCCCGGACGGAGGGGCTCAGTACTTC,CASSLSPDGGAQYF
TRBD1,TRBV5-1,few,TRBJ1-1,TGCGCCAGCAGCTCCCTTCAGGGGGAGAACACTGAAGCTTTCTTT,CASSSLQGENTEAFF
.,TRBV20-1,few,TRBJ2-5,TGCAGTGCTAGGGTGGCGGGGACGGCGAGGGAGACCCAGTACTTC,CSARVAGTARETQYF
.,TRBV12-3/TRBV12-4,few,TRBJ1-3,TGTGCCAGCAGCCGGACGGGAAACACCATATATTTT,CASSRTGNTIYF
TRBD2,TRBV7-2,few,TRBJ2-3,TGTGCCAGCAGCCCACCGGGACTAGCGGGAGGTACGCAGTATTTT,CASSPPGLAGGTQYF
.,TRBV7-9,few,TRBJ1-6,TGTGCCAGCAGCCCTACAGGTTCCCATAATTCACCCCTCCACTTT,CASSPTGSHNSPLHF
TRBD1,TRBV2,.,TRBJ2-4,TGTGCCAGCAGTCCGGACAGGCGTCGGGACATTCAGTACTTC,CASSPDRRRDIQYF
TRBD2,TRBV30,few,TRBJ2-2,TGTGCCTGGAGTACGATTGGTCTAGCGGGGGAGCGAAACACCGGGGAGCTGTTTTTT,CAWSTIGLAGERNTGELFF
.,TRBV24-1,many,TRBJ2-3,TGTGCCACCAGTGATGCTCGTCTAGCTTCAGATACGCAGTATTTT,CATSDARLASDTQYF
.,TRBV30,.,TRBJ1-2,TGTGCCTGGAGTCCAACGTATTACGGCTACACCTTC,CAWSPTYYGYTF